This entry lists 27 T cell receptor beta chains sequenced from one sample in a study of blood T cell repertoires in COVID-19. Produced via immunoSEQ multiplex PCR; TCRdb's table is partial and in-frame only. The repertoire has over 250,000 clones, more than 75% of them found once; the top ten carry 2% to 3%. The specimen was PBMCs or T cells enriched from blood (not recorded which). The receptors were gathered from a man between 60 and 70 years old who had recovered from COVID-19.

This chain uses TRBV15 with TRBJ1-4; D uncertain. Trimming removed 2 bases from V and 7 bases from J, with 8 bases in between. The CDR3 has 13 residues. Germline V gene sequence: CDR1 LNHNV, CDR2 YYDKDF (reference sequence). The CDR3 sequence: CATSRSPLEKLFF. Written as DNA, the CDR3 is TGTGCCACCAGCAGATCCCCCCTTGAAAAACTGTTTTTT. The full variable domain, rest sourced from reference TRBV15 and TRBJ1-4, is DAMVIQNPRYQVTQFGKPVTLSCSQTLNHNVMYWYQQKSSQAPKLLFHYYDKDFNNEADTPDNFQSRRPNTSFCFLDIRSPGLGDTAMYLCATSRSPLEKLFFGSGTQLSVL.

The J gene is TRBJ1-6, the V gene TRBV7-6; TRBD1 matches 10 bases. V shed 4 bases and J 11 bases; nucleotides not matched to a gene: 5. The CDR3 has 14 amino acids. Germline loops: CDR1 SGHVS, CDR2 FNYEAQ. CDR3 in DNA: TGTGCCAGCAGCTCAGACAGGGGGCTGCCACCCCTCCACTTT. Protein product: CASSSDRGLPPLHF.

As concerns this clone: Other DNA variants within this sample encode the same CDR3. V usage is TRBV19 and J usage is TRBJ1-1, with unresolved D. CDR3 length: 11 amino acids. The V end lost 7 bases, the J end lost 0 bases, and 3 bases lay between the germline ends. The germline gives CDR1 LNHDA, CDR2 SQIVND (reference sequence). CDR3 sequence reads: CASIMNTEAFF. The CDR3 region has the DNA TGTGCCAGTATTATGAACACTGAAGCTTTCTTT.

The gene calls are TRBV2 and TRBJ1-4; weak D call: TRBD1 (6 bases). This CDR3 has 15 residues. The V end was cut by 0 bases, the J end by 10 bases, with 15 bases between. Germline V gene lookup returns CDR1 SNHLY and CDR2 FYNNEI. The CDR3 sequence is CASSEARGARVKLFF. The CDR3 DNA follows: TGTGCCAGCAGTGAAGCGCGGGGGGCGCGTGTAAAACTGTTTTTT.

This clone was seen just once. The V and J genes are TRBV9 and TRBJ2-7; 10 bases match TRBD1. V trimming: 4 bases; J trimming: 3 bases; junction bases outside the gene matches: 7. This CDR3 has 15 amino acids. Germline V gene sequence: CDR1 SGDLS, CDR2 YYNGEE. CDR3: CASSLGGTGVYEQYF. CDR3 bases: TGTGCCAGCAGCTTGGGGGGGACAGGGGTCTACGAGCAGTACTTC.

The chain joins TRBV18 to TRBJ1-1; 11 bases match TRBD1. The CDR3 sequence is 19 residues long. V lost 4 bases, J lost 1 base, and 14 bases stayed unmatched. Germline CDR1 is KGHSH and CDR2 is LQKENI. The CDR3 nucleotides are TGTGCCAGCTCACTACAAATAGGGACAGGGGGTATCCCGAACACTGAAGCTTTCTTT. It translates to CASSLQIGTGGIPNTEAFF.

In nucleotides, the CDR3 is TGTGCCAGCAGCTTAGGCCAACAAGGACTACAAGAGACCCAGTACTTC. It encodes CASSLGQQGLQETQYF. The genes are TRBV7-8 and TRBJ2-5, with D tentatively TRBD2 (6 bases). From germline, CDR1 is SGHVS and CDR2 FQNEAQ. This CDR3 has 16 residues. Trimming cost V 1 base and J 2 bases, with 14 bases left between them.

The V gene is TRBV11-2, the J gene TRBJ2-1, with 8 bases aligning to TRBD2. V was pared by 5 bases and J by 4 bases, with 13 bases of the junction left unmatched. Germline-derived CDR1 and CDR2 are SGHAT and FQNNGV. This CDR3 is 17 amino acids long. The CDR3 region is CASSHLRLSSGYNEQFF. DNA for the CDR3: TGTGCCAGCAGCCATTTACGCCTGTCTAGCGGGTACAATGAGCAGTTCTTC.

J is TRBJ2-3 and V is TRBV19, with 7 bases fitting TRBD2. The CDR3 consists of 17 residues. Trimming removed 7 bases from V and 4 bases from J; junction bases left unmatched: 17. The germline V gene has CDR1 LNHDA and CDR2 SQIVND (reference sequence). The CDR3 bases are TGTGCCAGTAAAAGGACTAGTCACCCATCGGGTGCAGATACGCAGTATTTT. Protein sequence: CASKRTSHPSGADTQYF.

This clone was seen a single time. This rearrangement joins TRBV5-1 to TRBJ1-1, with D hard to call. The CDR3 is made up of 15 amino acids. V gave up 0 bases and J gave up 6 bases, with 15 bases separating them. Germline values: CDR1 SGHRS, CDR2 YFSETQ. In nucleotides, the CDR3 is TGCGCCAGCAGCTTGGTCACAGCCACCCTCGCTGAAGCTTTCTTT. Its translation is CASSLVTATLAEAFF.

The V call is TRBV9, the J call TRBJ2-2; 12 bases line up with TRBD2. In germline, CDR1 is SGDLS, CDR2 YYNGEE. CDR3 length: 17 amino acids. V was clipped by 4 bases and J by 6 bases; unmatched bases: 10. The CDR3 coding sequence is TGTGCCAGCAGCACCTGGACTAGCGGGATAAGATCCGGGGAGCTGTTTTTT. It is translated as CASSTWTSGIRSGELFF. The full variable domain, completed using reference TRBV9 and TRBJ2-2, is DSGVTQTPKHLITATGQRVTLRCSPRSGDLSVYWYQQSLDQGLQFLIQYYNGEERAKGNILERFSAQQFPDLHSELNLSSLELGDSALYFCASSTWTSGIRSGELFFGEGSRLTVL.

The chain joins TRBV7-9 to TRBJ1-1; D ambiguous. Trimming pared 3 bases from V and 4 bases from J, leaving 15 bases between. The germline CDR1 and CDR2 sequences are SEHNR and FQNEAQ (reference sequence). This CDR3 has 15 residues. CDR3 in amino acids: CASSFSSARSTEAFF. CDR3 DNA: TGTGCCAGCAGCTTCTCATCCGCACGGAGCACTGAAGCTTTCTTT. Looking up the rest from reference TRBV7-9 and TRBJ1-1 gives the full variable domain: DTGVSQNPRHKITKRGQNVTFRCDPISEHNRLYWYRQTLGQGPEFLTYFQNEAQLEKSRLLSDRFSAERPKGSFSTLEIQRTEQGDSAMYLCASSFSSARSTEAFFGQGTRLTVV.

The chain combines TRBV7-8 with TRBJ2-3; D unclear. The CDR3 runs to 12 residues. The germline V and J ends were trimmed by 3 bases and 5 bases, with 6 bases remaining between them. The germline CDR1 and CDR2 sequences are SGHVS and FQNEAQ. Here the CDR3 DNA reads TGTGCCAGCAGCTTTTACGGAGATACGCAGTATTTT. This translates into CASSFYGDTQYF.

This clone has just one count. The gene calls are TRBV19 and TRBJ1-6; 7 positions agree with TRBD1. The germline V gene encodes CDR1 LNHDA and CDR2 SQIVND (reference sequence). V dropped 5 bases and J dropped 9; count of bases not matched to a gene: 10. The CDR3 is 15 amino acids. The CDR3 DNA follows: TGTGCCAGTAGTCTAAGGGACAGCCGTGGTTCACCCCTCCACTTT. Amino acid sequence: CASSLRDSRGSPLHF.

V gene TRBV5-8 combines with J gene TRBJ1-2; TRBD1 agrees at 12 bases. The V gene's germline CDR1 is SGHTS and CDR2 YDEGEE. CDR3 length: 15 amino acids. After removal of 4 bases from V and 3 bases from J, the junction contained 4 bases not matched to a gene. In DNA form, the CDR3 reads TGTGCCAGCAGCCCCGGGACAGGGGGCTACTATGGCTACACCTTC. Protein: CASSPGTGGYYGYTF.

The chain employs TRBV6-2 or TRBV6-3 and TRBJ1-1; 10 bases line up with TRBD1. The CDR3 loop spans 14 amino acids. The V gene's germline CDR1 is MNHEY and CDR2 SVGEGT. V trimming: 2 bases; J trimming: 4 bases; junction bases outside the gene matches: 1. The CDR3 DNA sequence: TGTGCCAGCAGTTACGGACAGGGGGGCACTGAAGCTTTCTTT. Protein: CASSYGQGGTEAFF.

In its sample, this clone was seen many times. CDR3 DNA sequence: TGTGCCAGCAGTTTAACCGGGACAGGGGGCATTACCCGGTTCGGTAACTATGGCTACACCTTC. This translates into CASSLTGTGGITRFGNYGYTF. The J gene is TRBJ1-2, the V gene TRBV11-2, with 12 bases identical to TRBD1. This CDR3 has 21 residues. V lost 6 bases to trimming and J lost 1 base; unmatched junction nucleotides: 21. Germline lookup yields CDR1 SGHAT and CDR2 FQNNGV.

V gene TRBV4-1 combines with J gene TRBJ2-7, with TRBD1 matching over 9 bases. Per germline, CDR1 MGHRA and CDR2 YSYEKL. The CDR3 sequence is 14 residues long. V shed 6 bases and J 3 bases; nucleotides not matched to a gene: 6. The CDR3 protein is CASSLLDRGYEQYF. The DNA for the CDR3 is TGCGCCAGCAGTCTCCTGGACAGGGGCTACGAGCAGTACTTC.

This clone was seen once. CDR3 region: CASSEGSGLAGVGEQFF. In DNA, the CDR3 is TGTGCCAGCAGCGAAGGGTCCGGACTAGCGGGAGTGGGGGAGCAGTTCTTC. This chain links TRBV7-9 with TRBJ2-1, with 13 positions matching TRBD2. V gave up 5 bases and J gave up 10 bases; unmatched junction bases: 14. The CDR3 is 17 amino acids. CDR1 is SEHNR and CDR2 is FQNEAQ in the germline V gene (reference sequence).

The chain is built from TRBV13 and TRBJ2-7; possible D gene TRBD1, 6 bases. Germline V gene lookup returns CDR1 PRHDT and CDR2 FYEKMQ (reference sequence). V was shortened by 3 bases and J by 0 bases, with 9 bases between the two germline ends. The CDR3 covers 14 residues. For the CDR3, the DNA is TGTGCCAGCAGCTTTGGGACATTCTCCTACGAGCAGTACTTC. Protein: CASSFGTFSYEQYF.

V and J are TRBV7-3 and TRBJ2-3; D unresolved. This CDR3 is built from 16 residues. Germline V gene sequence: CDR1 SGHTA, CDR2 FQGTGA. Trimming left V 2 bases short and J 1 base short, with 13 bases between. The CDR3 nucleotides read TGTGCCAGCAGCTTAGGAGCTCTATGGGGCACAGATACGCAGTATTTT. Its protein is CASSLGALWGTDTQYF.

The chain is built from TRBV5-1 and TRBJ2-7; TRBD1 agrees at 9 bases. V lost 9 bases, J lost 2 bases, and 12 bases stayed unmatched. Per the germline V gene, CDR1 is SGHRS and CDR2 is YFSETQ. The CDR3 is 15 amino acids. DNA of the CDR3: TGCGCCACCTCATTGGGAGGGACAGGGCCCTACGAGCAGTACTTC. Protein sequence: CATSLGGTGPYEQYF.

V is TRBV5-1 and J is TRBJ2-7; 8 bases agree with TRBD2. The J segment lost 6 bases and the V segment lost 4 bases, leaving 6 bases of the junction unmatched. The CDR3 runs to 13 residues. Germline CDR1 and CDR2: SGHRS and YFSETQ. For the CDR3, the DNA is TGCGCCAGCAGCCAAGGGACTAGGGGCGAGCAGTACTTC. This codes for CASSQGTRGEQYF.

This chain links TRBV2 with TRBJ2-7; D is perhaps TRBD1 (7 bases). CDR3 length: 16 residues. CDR1 is SNHLY and CDR2 is FYNNEI in the germline V gene. Trimming removed 0 bases at V and 4 bases at J, with 16 bases between. CDR3 loop: CASSEASGGGRYEQYF. The DNA for the CDR3 is TGTGCCAGCAGTGAAGCCTCAGGGGGTGGGAGGTACGAGCAGTACTTC.

The chain joins TRBV16 to TRBJ2-1, with D unresolved. Per germline, CDR1 KGHSY and CDR2 FQNENV. CDR3 length: 13 amino acids. V dropped 0 bases and J dropped 4 bases, with 4 bases sitting between them. The DNA for the CDR3 is TGTGCCAGCAGCCAATCTTCTTACAATGAGCAGTTCTTC. As protein: CASSQSSYNEQFF.

This clone has only a few counts. The chain has TRBV6-1 and TRBJ2-7; 8 bases line up with TRBD2. The V segment lost 0 bases and the J segment 4 bases; nucleotides outside the gene matches: 5. CDR1 MNHNS and CDR2 SASEGT come from the germline V gene. There are 15 residues in the CDR3. The chain's CDR3 is CASSEASGSGYEQYF. The CDR3 coding sequence is TGTGCCAGCAGTGAAGCAAGCGGGAGTGGTTACGAGCAGTACTTC.

This clone was detected only a few times. The V and J genes are TRBV10-3 and TRBJ2-7; TRBD2 aligns across 8 bases. The CDR3 runs to 15 residues. Germline values: CDR1 ENHRY, CDR2 SYGVKD. V gave up 3 bases and J gave up 2 bases; unmatched junction bases: 6. Written as DNA, the CDR3 is TGTGCCATCAGTGAAGGGTTGGGACTAGCCTACGAGCAGTACTTC. This gives the protein CAISEGLGLAYEQYF.